The 23 T cell receptor beta chains in this list originate from one sample, sequenced in a study of CD8+CD57+ T cells in acquired aplastic anemia. CDR3 and TCR beta VDJ profiling relied on genomic DNA as the template. TCRdb independently ran MiXCR on the reads; one entry per CDR3 protein. The data contain 150,000 to 200,000 distinct CDR3 sequences, more than 45% of them singletons. Patients who underwent sequencing had shown CD8+CD57+ cell expansion by flow cytometry. The sample consisted of sorted CD4+, CD8+, or CD8+CD57+ T cells (not recorded which) from PBMCs. These receptors were taken from a human donor with aplastic anemia.

On this clonotype: This may be a read error: a much more frequent sequence differs by one nucleotide. This chain links TRBV5-1 with TRBJ1-1; possible D gene TRBD1, 5 bases. This CDR3 contains 14 residues. The germline gives CDR1 SGHRS, CDR2 YFSETQ. Here the CDR3 reads CASSLRGINIEAFF. CDR3 nucleotide sequence: TGCGCCAGCAGCTTGCGGGGGATAAACATTGAAGCTTTCTTT. Looking up the rest from reference TRBV5-1 and TRBJ1-1 gives the full variable domain: KAGVTQTPRYLIKTRGQQVTLSCSPISGHRSVSWYQQTPGQGLQFLFEYFSETQRNKGNFPGRFSGRQFSNSRSEMNVSTLELGDSALYLCASSLRGINIEAFFGQGTRLTVV.

The V call is TRBV2, the J call TRBJ2-5; no reliable D call. CDR1 SNHLY and CDR2 FYNNEI come from the germline V gene. The CDR3 consists of 12 residues. V lost 7 bases and J lost 1, with 7 bases in between. This CDR3 reads CASIHSQETQYF. CDR3 nucleotide sequence: TGTGCCAGCATCCATTCCCAAGAGACCCAGTACTTC.

This CDR3 is CATSKRGQGTGNTIYF. The CDR3 coding sequence is TGTGCCACCAGCAAGCGCGGGCAGGGCACTGGAAACACCATATATTTT. The V gene is TRBV15, the J gene TRBJ1-3, with D possibly matching TRBD1 (5 bases). V lost 4 bases and J lost 2, with 15 bases in between. The CDR3 totals 16 residues. Looked up from germline, CDR1 is LNHNV and CDR2 is YYDKDF (reference sequence).

This clonotype was counted ten times or more. The germline gene is not matched at one end of the junction; a read error may be the cause. This sequence joins TRBV2 and TRBJ1-5; possible D gene TRBD1, 6 bases. The CDR3 is 15 amino acids. Germline V gene lookup returns CDR1 SNHLY and CDR2 FYNNEI. The chain's CDR3 is CASREGTTSNQPQHF. CDR3 in DNA: TGTGCCAGCAGGGAAGGGACAACTAGCAATCAGCCCCAGCATTTT.

The chain combines TRBV7-2 with TRBJ2-7, with TRBD2 matching over 8 bases. The CDR3 runs to 13 residues. V shed 3 bases and J 6 bases; nucleotides not matched to a gene: 4. Germline CDR1 SGHTA, CDR2 FQGNSA. The CDR3 reads CASSLAGGLEQYF. In nucleotides, the CDR3 is TGTGCCAGCAGCTTGGCGGGGGGTCTCGAGCAGTACTTC.

The chain carries TRBV11-1 and TRBJ1-6; 9 bases are shared with TRBD1. This CDR3 is built from 16 residues. Per germline, CDR1 SGHAT and CDR2 FQDESV (reference sequence). Unmatched junction bases numbered 11, after V lost 4 bases and J lost 10 bases. CDR3 sequence reads: CASSSTTQGAKSPLHF. In nucleotides, the CDR3 is TGTGCCAGCAGCTCAACGACACAGGGGGCAAAGTCACCCCTCCACTTT.

In this sample, this clonotype turned up many times. In nucleotides, the CDR3 is TGTGCCACCAGTGATGCACGATCGGGACGGAATAATTCACCCCTCCACTTT. Protein sequence: CATSDARSGRNNSPLHF. The rearrangement uses TRBV24-1 and TRBJ1-6; TRBD1 is a possible D gene (5 bases). The ends were cut back, 3 bases at V and 5 bases at J, with 16 bases in the middle. The CDR3 consists of 17 residues. The germline V gene encodes CDR1 KGHDR and CDR2 SFDVKD.

The chain is built from TRBV12-3 or TRBV12-4 and TRBJ1-6; tentatively, D is TRBD1 (5 bases). The CDR3 is made up of 19 amino acids. V was cut by 6 bases and J by 3 bases, with 24 bases left in between. The CDR3 DNA is TGTGCCAGCAGCCCACGGCAGGGCAGGGCTCCGGGCTATAATTCACCCCTCCACTTT. Residues: CASSPRQGRAPGYNSPLHF.

The rearrangement uses TRBV24-1 and TRBJ2-3; tentative D call: TRBD2 (6 bases). Germline CDR1 reads KGHDR; CDR2 reads SFDVKD. This CDR3 is built from 14 residues. V was pared by 3 bases and J by 8 bases, with 14 bases between. Written as DNA, the CDR3 is TGTGCCACCAGTGATCCCTCTCGGGGAGGTACGCAGTATTTT. Its protein product is CATSDPSRGGTQYF.

This chain joins TRBV2 and TRBJ2-5; D is uncertain. The length of the CDR3 is 15 residues. Per the germline V gene, CDR1 is SNHLY and CDR2 is FYNNEI. The germline V and J ends were trimmed by 3 bases and 5 bases, with 16 bases remaining between them. CDR3: CASSDPLETSETQYF. Here the CDR3 DNA reads TGTGCCAGCAGTGATCCCCTAGAGACAAGTGAGACCCAGTACTTC.

This clonotype appeared a few times. The chain recombines TRBV2 with TRBJ1-2; 8 bases fit TRBD1. The germline CDR1 and CDR2 sequences are SNHLY and FYNNEI. The J segment lost 4 bases and the V segment lost 4 bases, leaving 2 bases of the junction unmatched. This CDR3 is built from 13 residues. The CDR3 loop reads CASSAQGAYGYTF. CDR3 sequence (DNA): TGTGCCAGCAGTGCCCAGGGGGCCTATGGCTACACCTTC.

This clonotype was observed a few times. This may be a read error, as it is one base from a much larger clone. The chain recombines TRBV12-3 or TRBV12-4 with TRBJ2-1; TRBD1 matches 8 bases. This CDR3 region has 14 residues. In nucleotides, the CDR3 is TGTGCCAGCAGTGGGACAGGCGACTACAATGAGCAGCTCTTC. It yields the protein CASSGTGDYNEQLF.

Comments on this clonotype: This CDR3 fails to terminate in the conserved phenylalanine or tryptophan, so it likely reflects a read error. No DNA is shown, since the ends of the CDR3 on it are uncertain; the CDR3 is the one TCRdb lists. This chain links TRBV13 with TRBJ2-7; the D call TRBD2 from the table was never checked on the DNA. CDR1 is PRHDT, CDR2 FYEKMQ, per germline (reference sequence). From its first to its last residue, the CDR3 has 14 amino acids. CDR3 in amino acids: CASSLGLAGGLSNS.

This clonotype was recorded at least ten times. V gene TRBV12-5 combines with J gene TRBJ2-7; 7 positions agree with TRBD1. In germline, CDR1 is LGHNT, CDR2 FRNRAP. This CDR3 comprises 14 residues. After removal of 6 bases from V and 5 bases from J, the junction contained 10 bases not matched to a gene. The chain's CDR3 is CASGAGGPFDEQYF. The CDR3 DNA reads TGTGCTAGTGGAGCAGGGGGTCCCTTCGACGAGCAGTACTTC. The full variable domain, its missing parts supplied by reference TRBV12-5 and TRBJ2-7, is DARVTQTPRHKVTEMGQEVTMRCQPILGHNTVFWYRQTMMQGLELLAYFRNRAPLDDSGMPKDRFSAEMPDATLATLKIQPSEPRDSAVYFCASGAGGPFDEQYFGPGTRLTVT.

This rearrangement joins TRBV10-2 to TRBJ1-1; D unclear. Per the germline V gene, CDR1 is WSHSY and CDR2 is SAAADI. CDR3 length equals 12 residues. Trimming removed 2 bases at V and 8 bases at J, with 9 bases between. CDR3 coding DNA: TGCGCCAGCAGTGAGGGAAGCCTCGAAGCTTTCTTT. Translated, it gives CASSEGSLEAFF.

The rearrangement joins TRBV2 to TRBJ2-2; D assignment may be TRBD1 or TRBD2 (5 bases each). Germline V gives CDR1 SNHLY, CDR2 FYNNEI. V lost 3 bases, J lost 6 bases, and 11 bases lay in between. The CDR3 consists of 14 residues. The CDR3 sequence: CASSEGVGAGELFF. The CDR3 DNA follows: TGTGCCAGCAGTGAGGGGGTGGGAGCCGGGGAGCTGTTTTTT.

The chain joins TRBV29-1 to TRBJ2-2; 10 positions match TRBD2. V lost 3 bases, J lost 4 bases, and 8 bases stayed unmatched. This CDR3 has 16 amino acids. Germline assignment: CDR1 SQVTM and CDR2 ANQGSEA. The DNA of the CDR3 is TGCAGCGTTGAGGTAGTAGCGGGGGGCAGCACCGGGGAGCTGTTTTTT. The encoded protein is CSVEVVAGGSTGELFF.

The chain couples TRBV24-1 to TRBJ1-6; D possibly corresponds to TRBD1 (5 bases). Looked up from germline, CDR1 is KGHDR and CDR2 is SFDVKD. The CDR3 consists of 13 residues. V was clipped by 7 bases and J by 7 bases, with 10 bases between them. CDR3 loop: CATSRDGNSPLHF. CDR3 bases: TGTGCCACCAGCAGGGATGGGAATTCACCCCTCCACTTT.

This clonotype was seen more than once but under ten times. V is TRBV7-9 and J is TRBJ2-2, with D possibly TRBD1 on 6 matching bases. CDR3 length: 15 amino acids. Looked up from germline, CDR1 is SEHNR and CDR2 is FQNEAQ (reference sequence). V shed 5 bases and J shed 6 bases, with 16 bases lying between them. The CDR3 protein is CASSVRDIRAGELFF. In nucleotides, the CDR3 is TGTGCCAGCAGCGTCCGGGACATAAGGGCCGGGGAGCTGTTTTTT.

The gene calls are TRBV10-3 and TRBJ2-5, with 8 nucleotides matching TRBD1. This CDR3 contains 15 residues. Trimming at V came to 5 bases and at J to 7 bases, leaving 12 bases not matched to a gene. CDR1 ENHRY and CDR2 SYGVKD come from the germline V gene. The chain's CDR3 is CAISPGQGRGRTQYF. CDR3 bases: TGTGCCATCAGTCCAGGACAGGGCAGGGGCAGGACCCAGTACTTC.

This clonotype occurred many times. This chain connects TRBV19 to TRBJ2-3, with 7 bases matching TRBD2. The V gene's germline CDR1 is LNHDA and CDR2 SQIVND (reference sequence). The CDR3 is 14 amino acids. Trimming took 4 bases from V and 2 from J; bases not matched to a gene: 3. CDR3 amino acids: CASSTSGTTDTQYF. CDR3 nucleotides: TGTGCCAGTAGTACTAGCGGAACCACAGATACGCAGTATTTT.

The V gene is TRBV5-5, the J gene TRBJ1-5, with D perhaps TRBD1 (6 bases). CDR1 and CDR2 from the germline V gene are SGHKS and YYEKEE (reference sequence). The ends were cut back, 5 bases at V and 4 bases at J, with 13 bases in the middle. The CDR3 runs to 14 residues. The CDR3, as DNA: TGTGCCAGCAGACGGGACACTGTGAATCAGCCCCAGCATTTT. Its protein product is CASRRDTVNQPQHF. Variable domain in full (rest from reference TRBV5-5 and TRBJ1-5): DAGVTQSPTHLIKTRGQQVTLRCSPISGHKSVSWYQQVLGQGPQFIFQYYEKEERGRGNFPDRFSARQFPNYSSELNVNALLLGDSALYLCASRRDTVNQPQHFGDGTRLSIL.

The sample holds a few counts of this clonotype. CDR3 protein: CASRRTVTGELFF. In DNA, the CDR3 is TGTGCCAGCAGAAGGACAGTTACCGGGGAGCTGTTTTTT. The chain has TRBV6-1 and TRBJ2-2, with D perhaps matching TRBD1 (6 bases). Per germline, CDR1 MNHNS and CDR2 SASEGT. Trimming cost V 6 bases and J 5 bases, with 10 bases left between them. The CDR3 is 13 amino acids.